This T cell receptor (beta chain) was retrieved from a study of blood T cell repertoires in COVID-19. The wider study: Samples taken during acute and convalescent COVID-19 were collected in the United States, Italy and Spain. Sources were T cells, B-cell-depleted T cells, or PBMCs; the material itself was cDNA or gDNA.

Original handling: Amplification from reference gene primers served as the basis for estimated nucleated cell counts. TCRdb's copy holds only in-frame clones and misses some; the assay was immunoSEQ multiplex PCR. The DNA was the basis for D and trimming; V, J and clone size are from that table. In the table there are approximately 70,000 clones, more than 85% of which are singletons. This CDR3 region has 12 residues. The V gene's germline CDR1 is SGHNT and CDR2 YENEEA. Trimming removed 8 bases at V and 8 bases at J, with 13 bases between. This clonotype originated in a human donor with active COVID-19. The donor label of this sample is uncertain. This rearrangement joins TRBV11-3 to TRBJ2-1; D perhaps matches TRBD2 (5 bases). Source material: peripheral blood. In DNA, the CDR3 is TGTGCCAGCCAGGACTCCGGGGATGAGCAGTTCTTC. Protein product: CASQDSGDEQFF.